A single sample is the source of the 17 T cell receptor beta chains below, sequenced in a study of blood T cells in healthy people across ages. For the second PCR, which ran for roughly 6 to 11 cycles, a sample-barcoded 5' primer and a J-beta primer mix were used. MiXCR, run by TCRdb on the 5' RACE reads, gives a single entry per CDR3 protein. This table has fewer than 2,000,000 distinct CDR3 sequences, about 32% appearing once. Sequencing was done on a sample of blood. Receptors originate from a woman aged 25-40 years in good health.

This chain joins TRBV28 and TRBJ2-3, with TRBD1 identical over 7 bases. Germline V gene sequence: CDR1 MDHEN, CDR2 SYDVKM. This CDR3 comprises 12 residues. J was trimmed by 8 bases and V by 5 bases; bases with no gene match: 4. CDR3 sequence reads: CASSKGAATQYF. The DNA of the CDR3 is TGTGCCAGCAGTAAGGGGGCGGCTACGCAGTATTTT.

Remarks on this clonotype: A read error may produce the germline difference seen at one junction end. DNA of the CDR3: TGTGCCAGCGGTTTGCGTCGGAATGAAAAACTGTTTTTT. Protein: CASGLRRNEKLFF. The chain recombines TRBV27 with TRBJ1-4, with D unresolved. The CDR3 is 13 residues long. CDR1 and CDR2 (germline): MNHEY, SMNVEV (reference sequence).

This clonotype came up a few times. The CDR3 sequence is CASSVGQAIQETQYF. Written as DNA, the CDR3 is TGTGCCAGCAGCGTAGGACAGGCGATCCAAGAGACCCAGTACTTC. The chain carries TRBV9 and TRBJ2-5; D might be TRBD1 (6 bases). CDR3 length: 15 residues. Germline assignment: CDR1 SGDLS and CDR2 YYNGEE. V was clipped by 0 bases and J by 1 base, with 10 bases between them.

This clonotype was recorded at least ten times. This sequence joins TRBV6-5 and TRBJ2-3; 9 bases agree with TRBD2. With V trimmed by 6 bases and J by 4 bases, 2 bases remained unmatched. Looked up from germline, CDR1 is MNHEY and CDR2 is SVGAGI. This CDR3 has 13 residues. CDR3 sequence: CASRAGGPDTQYF. The CDR3 DNA sequence: TGTGCCAGCAGAGCGGGAGGCCCAGATACGCAGTATTTT.

The chain uses TRBV20-1 and TRBJ2-5; weak D call: TRBD2 (5 bases). CDR3 length: 18 amino acids. Germline V gives CDR1 DFQATT, CDR2 SNEGSKA (reference sequence). Trimming shortened V by 0 bases and J by 2 bases, and 22 bases separated the two germline ends. The CDR3: CSARDYPIGETFQETQYF. CDR3 DNA: TGCAGTGCTAGAGATTACCCGATCGGGGAGACGTTTCAAGAGACCCAGTACTTC.

The chain employs TRBV20-1 and TRBJ2-4; D unclear. Trimming removed 3 bases at V and 5 bases at J, with 8 bases between. In germline, CDR1 is DFQATT, CDR2 SNEGSKA (reference sequence). This CDR3 spans 12 amino acids. The CDR3 sequence: CSARGMQNIQYF. The CDR3 nucleotides are TGCAGTGCTAGGGGGATGCAAAACATTCAGTACTTC.

This clonotype was seen more than once but under ten times. V and J are TRBV6-1 and TRBJ1-6; a weak D match, TRBD1 (5 bases). Germline CDR1 and CDR2: MNHNS and SASEGT. This CDR3 is 17 amino acids long. V gave up 2 bases and J gave up 10 bases, with 21 bases separating them. CDR3 nucleotide sequence: TGTGCCAGCAGTGAATGGTACCGGGACCCGCGCTCATCACCCCTCCACTTT. Its translation: CASSEWYRDPRSSPLHF.

This clonotype has only one observation. The V and J genes are TRBV20-1 and TRBJ1-1, with D perhaps matching TRBD1 (5 bases). Germline V gene sequence: CDR1 DFQATT, CDR2 SNEGSKA (reference sequence). Trimming removed 5 bases from V and 0 bases from J, with 13 bases in between. The CDR3 is made up of 14 amino acids. In nucleotides, the CDR3 is TGCAGTGCTGGGGGGGGAGGGGTGAACACTGAAGCTTTCTTT. This encodes CSAGGGGVNTEAFF.

The rearrangement links TRBV6-5 to TRBJ2-1; 7 bases agree with TRBD1. Germline CDR1 and CDR2: MNHEY and SVGAGI. The length of the CDR3 is 17 residues. The ends lost 0 bases at V and 5 bases at J; junction bases unmatched: 10. CDR3 bases: TGTGCCAGCAGTTACTCCGGGGCAGGGGGTGCTAACAATGAGCAGTTCTTC. Protein: CASSYSGAGGANNEQFF.

This clonotype was detected ten times or more. The chain links TRBV20-1 to TRBJ1-2; the match to TRBD1 covers 8 bases. This CDR3 has 12 residues. After removal of 7 bases from V and 5 bases from J, the junction contained 6 bases not matched to a gene. The germline V gene has CDR1 DFQATT and CDR2 SNEGSKA (reference sequence). The CDR3 here is CSVTQGAYGYTF. DNA of the CDR3: TGCAGTGTTACGCAGGGGGCTTATGGCTACACCTTC.

This clonotype has just a few counts. The V call is TRBV20-1, the J call TRBJ2-5; 8 bases are a match to TRBD1. The last part of the DNA fits TRBJ2-7 better; the J call may be wrong. The length of the CDR3 is 14 residues. Germline CDR1 is DFQATT and CDR2 is SNEGSKA (reference sequence). CDR3 sequence: CSASVTGATYEQYF. CDR3 sequence (DNA): TGCAGTGCTAGCGTGACAGGGGCTACCTACGAGCAGTACTTC.

V usage is TRBV4-2 and J usage is TRBJ1-2, with D perhaps matching TRBD1 (5 bases). Trimming removed 2 bases at V and 5 bases at J, with 15 bases between. Germline V gene sequence: CDR1 LGHNA, CDR2 YNFKEQ. This CDR3 comprises 15 residues. CDR3 in DNA: TGTGCCAGCAGCCAACGGCTGGGGGGACCTTATGGCTACACCTTC. Amino acid sequence: CASSQRLGGPYGYTF.

On this clonotype itself: This sequence may be a read error, since a much larger clone differs from it by one base. J is TRBJ2-3 and V is TRBV9; 9 bases are a match to TRBD2. CDR3 length equals 17 residues. The V gene's germline CDR1 is SGDLS and CDR2 YYNGEE. CDR3 sequence: CASSVRGLGGGADTPYF. As DNA, the CDR3 is TGTGCCAGCAGCGTCAGGGGACTAGGCGGGGGGGCAGATACGCCGTATTTT.

V and J are TRBV5-1 and TRBJ2-1; perhaps D is TRBD1 or TRBD2 (5 bases each). Germline loops: CDR1 SGHRS, CDR2 YFSETQ. The CDR3 extends over 16 amino acids. Trimming removed 0 bases from V and 1 base from J, with 11 bases in between. The CDR3 DNA is TGCGCCAGCAGCTTGGTGGGGGACGTGTCCTACAATGAGCAGTTCTTC. Its protein product is CASSLVGDVSYNEQFF.

This clonotype was counted only a few times. The chain carries TRBV7-3 and TRBJ1-2, with D hard to call. This CDR3 region has 16 residues. Germline V gene data show CDR1 as SGHTA and CDR2 as FQGTGA. Trimming removed 2 bases from V and 3 bases from J, with 16 bases in between. The CDR3 nucleotides read TGTGCCAGCAGCTTAGTCCCGACACGCGAATACTATGGCTACACCTTC. Its translation: CASSLVPTREYYGYTF. Supplemented by reference TRBV7-3 and TRBJ1-2, the full variable domain reads GAGVSQTPSNKVTEKGKYVELRCDPISGHTALYWYRQSLGQGPEFLIYFQGTGAADDSGLPNDRFFAVRPEGSVSTLKIQRTERGDSAVYLCASSLVPTREYYGYTFGSGTRLTVV.

As to this clonotype: A much larger clone lies one base from this, so it may be a read error. The chain couples TRBV29-1 to TRBJ2-5; tentative D call: TRBD2 (5 bases). Looked up from germline, CDR1 is SQVTM and CDR2 is ANQGSEA. CDR3 size: 13 residues. The CDR3 here is CSVEFGVGETQHF. The CDR3, as DNA: TGCAGCGTTGAGTTTGGGGTTGGGGAGACCCAGCACTTC.

The chain uses TRBV29-1 and TRBJ1-1; the match to TRBD1 covers 11 bases. Trimming took 7 bases from V and 4 from J; bases not matched to a gene: 11. This CDR3 spans 15 amino acids. The germline CDR1 and CDR2 sequences are SQVTM and ANQGSEA. CDR3 sequence reads: CSGRIKGTGGTEAFF. The DNA of the CDR3 is TGCAGCGGTAGGATCAAGGGGACAGGGGGCACTGAAGCTTTCTTT.